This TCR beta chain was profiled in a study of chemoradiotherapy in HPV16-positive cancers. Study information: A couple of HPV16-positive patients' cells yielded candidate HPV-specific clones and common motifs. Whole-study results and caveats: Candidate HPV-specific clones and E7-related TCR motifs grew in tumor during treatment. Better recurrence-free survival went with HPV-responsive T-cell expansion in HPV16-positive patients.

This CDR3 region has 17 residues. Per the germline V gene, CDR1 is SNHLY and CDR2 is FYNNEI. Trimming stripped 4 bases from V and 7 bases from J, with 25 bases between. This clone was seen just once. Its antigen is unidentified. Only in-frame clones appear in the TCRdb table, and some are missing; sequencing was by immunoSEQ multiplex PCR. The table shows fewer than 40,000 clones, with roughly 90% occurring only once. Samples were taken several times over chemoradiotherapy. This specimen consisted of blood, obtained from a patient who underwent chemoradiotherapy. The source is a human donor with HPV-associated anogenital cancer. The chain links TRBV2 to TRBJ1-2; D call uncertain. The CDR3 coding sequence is TGTGCCAGCAGTGTTAGGTCTCGGGGAGTCCTCCTCGTTGGCTACACCTTC. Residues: CASSVRSRGVLLVGYTF. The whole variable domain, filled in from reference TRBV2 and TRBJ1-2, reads EPEVTQTPSHQVTQMGQEVILRCVPISNHLYFYWYRQILGQKVEFLVSFYNNEISEKSEIFDDQFSVERPDGSNFTLKIRSTKLEDSAMYFCASSVRSRGVLLVGYTFGSGTRLTVV.